This T cell receptor beta chain was sequenced for a study of T-cell memory formation after mild COVID-19. In the study overall: The study found TCR clusters largely donor specific.

TCR alpha and TCR beta cDNA libraries carrying sample barcodes and UMIs came from 5'RACE with constant-segment primers. Using its own MiXCR run on the 5' RACE reads, TCRdb lists one record per CDR3 protein. This sample has 130,000 to 150,000 distinct CDR3 sequences, with roughly a fifth found just once. The CDR3 contains 15 residues. Germline V gene lookup returns CDR1 SEHNR and CDR2 FQNEAQ (reference sequence). V was pared by 5 bases and J by 6 bases, with 16 bases between. The sample was PBMCs or a T cell subset sorted from them (not recorded which). The J gene is TRBJ1-4, the V gene TRBV7-9; D is uncertain. This TCR came from an adult woman who had mild COVID-19 (a few samples of this study predate the infection). Cell type and time point are not known. CDR3 DNA sequence: TGTGCCAGCAGCCCAGGACGGAGCCTGTATGAAAAACTGTTTTTT. Translating gives CASSPGRSLYEKLFF.